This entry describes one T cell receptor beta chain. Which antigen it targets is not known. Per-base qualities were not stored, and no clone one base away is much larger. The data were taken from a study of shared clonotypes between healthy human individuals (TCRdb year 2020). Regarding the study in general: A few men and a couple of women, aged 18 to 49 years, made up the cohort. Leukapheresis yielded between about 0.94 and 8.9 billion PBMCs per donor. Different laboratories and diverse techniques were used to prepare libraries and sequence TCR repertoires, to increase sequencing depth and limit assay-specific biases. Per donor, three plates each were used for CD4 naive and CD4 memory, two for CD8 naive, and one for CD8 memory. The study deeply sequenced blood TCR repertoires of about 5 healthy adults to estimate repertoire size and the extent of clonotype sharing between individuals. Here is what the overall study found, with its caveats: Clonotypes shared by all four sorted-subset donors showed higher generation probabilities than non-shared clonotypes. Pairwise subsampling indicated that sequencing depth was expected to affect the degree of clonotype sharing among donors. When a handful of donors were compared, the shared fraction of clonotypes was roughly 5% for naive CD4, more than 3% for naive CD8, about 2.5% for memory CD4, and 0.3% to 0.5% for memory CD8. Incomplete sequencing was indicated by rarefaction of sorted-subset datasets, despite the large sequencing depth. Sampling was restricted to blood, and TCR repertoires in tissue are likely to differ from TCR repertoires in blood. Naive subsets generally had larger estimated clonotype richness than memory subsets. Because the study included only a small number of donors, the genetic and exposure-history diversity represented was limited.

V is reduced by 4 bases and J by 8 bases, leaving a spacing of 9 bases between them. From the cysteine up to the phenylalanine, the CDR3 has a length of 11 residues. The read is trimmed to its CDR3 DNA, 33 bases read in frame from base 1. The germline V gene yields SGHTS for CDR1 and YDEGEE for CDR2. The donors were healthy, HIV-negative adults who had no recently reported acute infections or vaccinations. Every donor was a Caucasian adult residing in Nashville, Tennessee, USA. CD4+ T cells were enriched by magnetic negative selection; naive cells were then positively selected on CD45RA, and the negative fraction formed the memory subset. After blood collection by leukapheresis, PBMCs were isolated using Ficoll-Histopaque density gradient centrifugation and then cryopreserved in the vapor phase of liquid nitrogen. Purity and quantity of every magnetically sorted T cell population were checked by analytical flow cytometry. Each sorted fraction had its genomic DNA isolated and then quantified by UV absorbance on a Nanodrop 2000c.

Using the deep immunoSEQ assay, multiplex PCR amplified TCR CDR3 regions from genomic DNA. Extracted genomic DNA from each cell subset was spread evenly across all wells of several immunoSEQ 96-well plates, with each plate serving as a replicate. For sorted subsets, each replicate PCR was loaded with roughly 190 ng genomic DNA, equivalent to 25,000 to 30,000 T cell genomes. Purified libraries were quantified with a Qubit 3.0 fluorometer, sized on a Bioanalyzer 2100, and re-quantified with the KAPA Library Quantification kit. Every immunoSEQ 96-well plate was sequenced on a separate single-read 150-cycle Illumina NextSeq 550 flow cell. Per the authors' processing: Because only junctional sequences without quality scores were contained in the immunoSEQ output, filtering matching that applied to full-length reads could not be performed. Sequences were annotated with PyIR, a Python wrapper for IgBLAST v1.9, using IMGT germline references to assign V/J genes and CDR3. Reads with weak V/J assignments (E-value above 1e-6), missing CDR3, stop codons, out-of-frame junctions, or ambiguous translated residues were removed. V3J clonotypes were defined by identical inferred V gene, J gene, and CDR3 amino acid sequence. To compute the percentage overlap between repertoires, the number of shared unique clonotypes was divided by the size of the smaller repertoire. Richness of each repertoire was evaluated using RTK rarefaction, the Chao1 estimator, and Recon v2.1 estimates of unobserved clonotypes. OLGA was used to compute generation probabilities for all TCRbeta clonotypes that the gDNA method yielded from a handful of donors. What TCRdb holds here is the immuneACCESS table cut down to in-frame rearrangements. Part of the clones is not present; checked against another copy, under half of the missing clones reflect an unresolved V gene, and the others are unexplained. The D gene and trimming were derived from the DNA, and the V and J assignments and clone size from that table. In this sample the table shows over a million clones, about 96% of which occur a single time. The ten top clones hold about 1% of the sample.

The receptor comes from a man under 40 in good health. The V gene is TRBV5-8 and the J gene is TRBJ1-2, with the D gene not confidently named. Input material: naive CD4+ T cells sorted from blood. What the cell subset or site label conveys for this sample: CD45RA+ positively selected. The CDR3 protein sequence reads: CASSLREGYTF. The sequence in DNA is TGTGCCAGCAGCCTTCGTGAAGGCTACACCTTC.